Detailed here is one T cell receptor (beta chain). As yet, its antigen is unknown. The CDR3 regions of TCR beta were amplified from RNA transcripts. With the HTBI primer set, the TCR CDR3 went through a first round of RT-PCR. TCRdb re-derived calls from the multiplex PCR reads in MiXCR, one entry per CDR3 protein. The table shows under 400,000 distinct CDR3 sequences, with roughly 17% occurring only once. The source of the sample is a study of T cells in Graves' hyperthyroidism and ophthalmopathy. Whole-study findings and limits: Most thyroid clonotypes with frequency above 0.001 were detected in blood.

PBMCs were collected from an approximately 10 ml volume of fresh peripheral blood. The germline CDR1 and CDR2 sequences are SGDLS and YYNGEE. With V trimmed by 2 bases and J by 2 bases, 4 bases remained unmatched. The CDR3 consists of 15 residues. The sequenced sample consisted of blood. The chain uses TRBV9 and TRBJ2-5; 9 bases agree with TRBD2. The sequence derives from a man aged 25 to 40 with Graves' hyperthyroidism. CDR3 sequence reads: CASSVAGGTQETQYF. The CDR3 DNA reads TGTGCCAGCAGCGTTGCGGGAGGGACACAAGAGACCCAGTACTTC.